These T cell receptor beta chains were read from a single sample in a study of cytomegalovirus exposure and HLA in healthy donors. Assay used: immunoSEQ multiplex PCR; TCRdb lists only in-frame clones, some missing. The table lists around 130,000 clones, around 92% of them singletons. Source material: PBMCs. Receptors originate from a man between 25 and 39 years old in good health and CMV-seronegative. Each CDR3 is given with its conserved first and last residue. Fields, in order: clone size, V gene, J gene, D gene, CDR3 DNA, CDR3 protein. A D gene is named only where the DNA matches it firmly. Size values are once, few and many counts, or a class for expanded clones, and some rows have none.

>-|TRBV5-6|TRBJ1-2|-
TGTGCCAGCAGCTTGGTAGCTGGGTATGGCTACACCTTC
CASSLVAGYGYTF
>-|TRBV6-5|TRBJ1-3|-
TGTGCCAGCAGTTCCCTTCTGACTCGAGGAAACACCATATATTTT
CASSSLLTRGNTIYF
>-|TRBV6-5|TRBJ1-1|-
TGTGCCAGCCGCTGGGGGGAGGACTTTGAAGCTTTCTTT
CASRWGEDFEAFF
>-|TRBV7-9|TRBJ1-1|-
TGTGCCAGCGCGGCCACGAACACTGAAGCTTTCTTT
CASAATNTEAFF
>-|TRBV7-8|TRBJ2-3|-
TGTGCCAGCAGCCTGCGGATCCTGACCAGCGCAGATACGCAGTATTTT
CASSLRILTSADTQYF
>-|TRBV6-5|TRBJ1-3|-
TGTGCCAGCAGTTACTCTTTGGAGGGCCACACCATATATTTT
CASSYSLEGHTIYF
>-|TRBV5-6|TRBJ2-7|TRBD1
TGTGCCAGCAGCTTGGGGACAGGGTTTTACGAGCAGTACTTC
CASSLGTGFYEQYF
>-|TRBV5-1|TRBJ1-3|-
TGCGCCAGCAGCTTGGGCTGGAGTGACACCATATATTTT
CASSLGWSDTIYF
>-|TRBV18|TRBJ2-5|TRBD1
TGTGCCAGCTCCCGTCCCGGGACAGGGGGCATCGACGAGACCCAGTACTTC
CASSRPGTGGIDETQYF
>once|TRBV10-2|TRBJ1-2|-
TGCGCCAGCAGTGATCGAGCTAACTATGGCTACACCTTC
CASSDRANYGYTF
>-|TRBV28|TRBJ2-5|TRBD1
TGTGCCAGCAGCAACAAGTACGGACAGGGGGCAGGGGAGACCCAGTACTTC
CASSNKYGQGAGETQYF
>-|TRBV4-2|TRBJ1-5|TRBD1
TGTGCCAGCAGCCTGACAGGGTTTAGCAATCAGCCCCAGCATTTT
CASSLTGFSNQPQHF
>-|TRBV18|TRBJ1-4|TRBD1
TGTGCCAGCTCACCAGCCAATCCAGGGGGTAATGAAAAACTGTTTTTT
CASSPANPGGNEKLFF
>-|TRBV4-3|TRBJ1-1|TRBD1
TGCGCCAGCAGCCAAGATCGGTACAGGGGGAGCACTGAAGCTTTCTTT
CASSQDRYRGSTEAFF
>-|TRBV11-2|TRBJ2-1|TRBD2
TGTGCCAGCAGCTTAGTCACTAGCGGGGGTCGTTTGGAGTTCTTC
CASSLVTSGGRLEFF
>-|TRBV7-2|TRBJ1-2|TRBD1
TGTGCCAGCATCCCGGGACAGGGCTTTGGGGGCTACACCTTC
CASIPGQGFGGYTF